These T cell receptor beta chains were read from a single sample in a study of cytomegalovirus exposure and HLA in healthy donors. Here immunoSEQ multiplex PCR was the method, and the copy in TCRdb shows in-frame clones only, minus some. The sample includes 120,000 or so clones, about 80% of them seen just once. Material: PBMCs. These TCRs come from a human donor in good health. Both conserved end residues are part of each CDR3. D genes are given only for firm matches. Rows give clone size only sometimes, using once, few, many, or a class for an expanded clone.

TRBJ2-1 | . | TRBD2 | TRBV2 | TGTGCCAGCAGTCTAGCGGGGGGCTCGTACAATGAGCAGTTCTTC | CASSLAGGSYNEQFF
TRBJ1-5 | . | . | TRBV28 | TGTGCCAGCAGTTTGGGGGCGTATCAGCCCCAGCATTTT | CASSLGAYQPQHF
TRBJ1-1 | . | TRBD1 | TRBV29-1 | TGCAGCGCCGAAAGGGTGACAGGGGGTAGGGGGGAAGCTTTCTTT | CSAERVTGGRGEAFF
TRBJ1-1 | . | TRBD1 | TRBV19 | TGTGCCAGTAGTCACCGATTGTGGGACAGGGGGCGACGGGACACTGAAGCTTTCTTT | CASSHRLWDRGRRDTEAFF
TRBJ1-3 | . | TRBD1 | TRBV5-1 | TGCGCCAGCAGCCCACGGACAGGGGTTACTGGAAACACCATATATTTT | CASSPRTGVTGNTIYF
TRBJ2-7 | . | TRBD1 | TRBV6-1 | TGTGCCAGCAGTGACCGGGACAGTTCTTCCTACGAGCAGTACTTC | CASSDRDSSSYEQYF
TRBJ1-1 | many | . | TRBV7-9 | TGTGCCAGCAGGCGAGAGCAGAACACTGAAGCTTTCTTT | CASRREQNTEAFF
TRBJ1-4 | few | TRBD1 | TRBV25-1 | TGTGCCAGCAGTGATGACAGGGGGACGGGTGAAAAACTGTTTTTT | CASSDDRGTGEKLFF
TRBJ1-1 | once | . | TRBV30 | TGTGCCTGGAGTGTACTCAAAGGACAGCCAATGAACACTGAAGCTTTCTTT | CAWSVLKGQPMNTEAFF
TRBJ2-7 | . | TRBD2 | TRBV9 | TGTGCCAGCAGCGGACCTAGCGGGGCCGACGAGCAGTACTTC | CASSGPSGADEQYF
TRBJ2-1 | . | . | TRBV7-8 | TGTGCCACCAGCCCCCCGGGGTACCAAAACAATGAGCAGTTCTTC | CATSPPGYQNNEQFF
TRBJ2-5 | . | TRBD2 | TRBV4-2 | TGTGCCAGCAGCCAAGAAGGTGGTCTAGCGGCGCTGGTGACCCAGTACTTC | CASSQEGGLAALVTQYF
TRBJ2-2 | few | TRBD2 | TRBV6-1 | TGTGTGTTAGCGGGGGGCCCATATACCGGGGAGCTGTTTTTT | CVLAGGPYTGELFF
TRBJ2-5 | . | TRBD2 | TRBV7-9 | TGTGCCAGCACCTCCGCCCCGGGGGGGTTTGGCGGGGAGCAGTACTTC | CASTSAPGGFGGEQYF
TRBJ1-3 | . | . | TRBV7-9 | TGTGCCAGCAGCTTGGGACTCTTGAGCTCTGGAAACACCATATATTTT | CASSLGLLSSGNTIYF
TRBJ1-3 | once | . | TRBV21-1 | TGTGCCAGCAGCAAAAAACTGGGGGCCCGTCCTGGAAACACCATATATTTT | CASSKKLGARPGNTIYF
TRBJ2-5 | . | . | TRBV19 | TGTGCCAGTAGTATAAGTGCGGGGGCCCCTGGGACCCAGTACTTC | CASSISAGAPGTQYF
TRBJ1-2 | . | . | TRBV6-6 | TGTGCCAGCAGTTATATAGGAGGGGCAGGTGGCTACACCTTC | CASSYIGGAGGYTF
TRBJ2-3 | . | TRBD2 | TRBV6-4 | TGTGCCAGCAGGAATAGCGGGGGGGCAGATACGCAGTATTTT | CASRNSGGADTQYF
TRBJ2-7 | once | TRBD2 | TRBV2 | TGTGCCAGCAGCGCGGACGTCGGGGGGGGTCCGTACTTC | CASSADVGGGPYF
TRBJ2-1 | . | TRBD1 | TRBV9 | TGTGCCAGCAGTTCCCCCAAAGTCTCGGGACAGGGGGCCTACAATGAGCAGTTCTTC | CASSSPKVSGQGAYNEQFF
TRBJ2-6 | . | TRBD1 | TRBV19 | TGTGCCAGTAGTTCCCGCCCCGGGACAGGGCTCTCTGGGGCCAACGTCCTGACTTTC | CASSSRPGTGLSGANVLTF
TRBJ2-7 | . | TRBD2 | TRBV14 | TGTGCCAGCAGCGGTAGCGGGGGGCCCGACGAGCAGTACTTC | CASSGSGGPDEQYF
TRBJ2-6 | . | . | TRBV4-1 | TGCGCCAGCAGCCAAGATTATAAGGCGGCTGGGGCCAACGTCCTGACTTTC | CASSQDYKAAGANVLTF
TRBJ2-7 | . | TRBD2 | TRBV15 | TGTGCCACCAGCAGGTTAGCGGGGGGAACCTACGAGCAGTACTTC | CATSRLAGGTYEQYF
TRBJ1-2 | . | TRBD1 | TRBV6-5 | TGTGCCAGCAGTTTACAGGGGAGCCCAGGCTATGGCTACACCTTC | CASSLQGSPGYGYTF
TRBJ2-7 | . | . | TRBV13 | TGTGCCAGCAGCTCCCGCGAGGCGGGCGAGCAGTACTTC | CASSSREAGEQYF
TRBJ1-3 | . | . | TRBV21-1 | TGTGCCAGCAGCAAGGTCTACTCTGGAAACACCATATATTTT | CASSKVYSGNTIYF
TRBJ2-3 | . | . | TRBV6-5 | TGTGCCAGCAGTGACTCAGGGGAGGGGGATACGCAGTATTTT | CASSDSGEGDTQYF
TRBJ1-2 | . | TRBD1 | TRBV7-2 | TGTGCCAGCAGCTTCACCTGGGACAGGGATTATGGCTACACCTTC | CASSFTWDRDYGYTF
TRBJ2-5 | . | . | TRBV11-3 | TGTGCCAGCAGCCCCGGGGTAGGCTATCAAGAGACCCAGTACTTC | CASSPGVGYQETQYF
TRBJ1-6 | few | . | TRBV5-4 | TGTGCCAGCAGCTCCGGGTCTTCACCCCTCCACTTT | CASSSGSSPLHF
TRBJ2-7 | . | . | TRBV28 | TGTGCCAGCCTCGCGTGGGCCCGTACCTACGAGCAGTACTTC | CASLAWARTYEQYF
TRBJ1-1 | . | . | TRBV28 | TGTGCCAGCAGTTTTGAGTATAGTCTGAACACTGAAGCTTTCTTT | CASSFEYSLNTEAFF
TRBJ2-7 | once | . | TRBV6-5 | TGTGCCAGCAGTTACGAGGTCGGGAGCTCCTACGAGCAGTACTTC | CASSYEVGSSYEQYF
TRBJ1-1 | . | . | TRBV13 | TGTGCCAGCAGCTTAGGGAGGGGACACATACCCACTGAAGCTTTCTTT | CASSLGRGHIPTEAFF
TRBJ2-1 | few | TRBD2 | TRBV10-3 | TGTGCCATCAGTGAGTCGCCGCCAGCGGGGGGAAACTCCTACAATGAGCAGTTCTTC | CAISESPPAGGNSYNEQFF
TRBJ2-7 | . | . | TRBV4-1 | TGCGCCAGCAGCCAAGGCCAGGACATTTACGAGCAGTACTTC | CASSQGQDIYEQYF
TRBJ1-1 | . | . | TRBV7-6 | TGTGCCAGCAGCTCGACAGTCAACACTGAAGCTTTCTTT | CASSSTVNTEAFF
TRBJ2-5 | . | TRBD2 | TRBV7-9 | TGTTCCAGCAGCTTAGAAGCGCGGGGGTGGGAGACCCAGTACTTC | CSSSLEARGWETQYF
TRBJ1-1 | . | . | TRBV28 | TGTGCCAGCAGGCCCCCGGCGGACACTGAAGCTTTCTTT | CASRPPADTEAFF
TRBJ2-1 | . | . | TRBV9 | TGTGCCAGCAGCCCGAGCGGCTCCTACAATGAGCAGTTCTTC | CASSPSGSYNEQFF
TRBJ2-3 | . | TRBD2 | TRBV27 | TGTGCCAGCACCCTAGCGGCCACAGATACGCAGTATTTT | CASTLAATDTQYF
TRBJ2-5 | . | . | TRBV5-4 | TGTGCCAGCAGCTTCGATTGGCGGGACTACCAAGAGACCCAGTACTTC | CASSFDWRDYQETQYF
TRBJ2-7 | . | . | TRBV5-5 | TGTGCCAGCAGCTTATCTGCCGCCGGGTACGAGCAGTACTTC | CASSLSAAGYEQYF